A selection of T cell receptor beta chains follows, all from one sample in a study of T cells in localized non-small cell lung cancer. Sequenced by immunoSEQ multiplex PCR; TCRdb stores in-frame clones only, minus some. Among tens of thousands of clones listed, more than 75% were seen once. The sequencing used PBMCs, collected before any cancer treatment. These receptors were taken from a woman between 35 and 75 years old with stage II squamous cell lung carcinoma. Each CDR3 is given with its conserved first and last residue. The order of the fields is clone size, V gene, J gene, D gene, CDR3 protein, CDR3 DNA. A D gene is named only where the DNA matches it firmly. Only some rows state a clone size, as once, few, many or a class for expanded clones.

>NA|TRBV7-2|TRBJ2-3|TRBD2
CASSPGTSAYSTDTQYF
TGTGCCAGCAGCCCCGGAACTAGCGCATATAGCACAGATACGCAGTATTTT
>NA|TRBV4-1|TRBJ1-5|NA
CASSLGSLGLENQPQHF
TGCGCCAGCAGCCTAGGCTCTCTCGGTTTGGAGAATCAGCCCCAGCATTTT
>NA|TRBV4-2|TRBJ2-7|TRBD1
CASSPGQGALEQYF
TGTGCCAGCAGCCCCGGACAGGGGGCGCTCGAGCAGTACTTC
>NA|TRBV27|TRBJ2-3|TRBD1
CASKWGDRGTDTQYF
TGTGCCAGCAAATGGGGTGACAGGGGCACAGATACGCAGTATTTT
>NA|TRBV27|TRBJ2-1|NA
CASRSMAEQFF
TGTGCCAGCAGGTCGATGGCGGAGCAGTTCTTC
>once|TRBV6-1|TRBJ2-3|NA
CASSSPVGTTDTQYF
TGTGCCAGCAGTTCTCCCGTGGGGACCACAGATACGCAGTATTTT
>NA|TRBV5-8|TRBJ2-7|TRBD2
CASSLGLAGERPYEQYF
TGTGCCAGCAGCCTTGGACTAGCGGGAGAAAGGCCCTACGAGCAGTACTTC
>NA|TRBV10-2|TRBJ1-1|NA
CASSESGGWNTEAFF
TGCGCCAGCAGTGAGTCGGGGGGGTGGAACACTGAAGCTTTCTTT
>few|TRBV11-2|TRBJ1-3|NA
CASSQGPSGNTIYF
TGTGCCAGCAGCCAGGGACCCTCTGGAAACACCATATATTTT
>NA|TRBV10-2|TRBJ2-7|TRBD2
CASGLAATYEQYF
TGCGCCAGCGGACTAGCGGCCACCTACGAGCAGTACTTC
>NA|TRBV5-1|TRBJ2-2|TRBD2
CASSPAWTSPLSELFF
TGCGCCAGCAGCCCTGCGTGGACTAGCCCACTGTCGGAGCTGTTTTTT
>few|TRBV4-1|TRBJ2-2|NA
CASSPGLSAGRRPGELFF
TGCGCCAGCAGCCCCGGTTTAAGCGCGGGGCGCAGGCCCGGGGAGCTGTTTTTT
>once|TRBV4-1|TRBJ1-1|NA
CASSQGGLGSEAFF
TGCGCCAGCAGCCAGGGGGGTTTGGGGTCTGAAGCTTTCTTT
>NA|TRBV6-5|TRBJ1-2|TRBD1
CASSNRQGVGYGYTF
TGTGCCAGCAGTAACAGACAGGGTGTAGGCTATGGCTACACCTTC
>NA|TRBV28|TRBJ2-5|NA
CASSLTPQETQYF
TGTGCCAGCAGTTTAACCCCACAAGAGACCCAGTACTTC
>NA|TRBV7-9|TRBJ2-1|NA
CASSLGRHNEQFF
TGTGCCAGCAGCTTGGGCAGACACAATGAGCAGTTCTTC
>NA|TRBV7-8|TRBJ1-5|NA
CASSLYGNQPQHF
TGTGCCAGCAGCTTATACGGGAATCAGCCCCAGCATTTT
>NA|TRBV29-1|TRBJ1-4|NA
CSVPGVANEKLFF
TGCAGCGTCCCAGGGGTGGCTAATGAAAAACTGTTTTTT
>NA|TRBV7-2|TRBJ1-2|NA
CASSLGYGSGYTF
TGTGCCAGCAGCTTAGGATACGGTTCTGGCTACACCTTC
>NA|TRBV7-8|TRBJ2-2|NA
CASRESGADGELFF
TGTGCCAGCCGAGAGTCGGGCGCCGACGGGGAGCTGTTTTTT
>NA|TRBV5-1|TRBJ1-4|NA
CASSGGPGTNEKLFF
TGCGCCAGCAGCGGGGGCCCGGGAACTAATGAAAAACTGTTTTTT
>NA|TRBV7-3|TRBJ2-5|NA
CASSFTSQETQYF
TGTGCCAGCAGCTTTACTAGCCAAGAGACCCAGTACTTC
>NA|TRBV11-2|TRBJ2-2|NA
CASSSIGERRTGELFF
TGTGCCAGCAGCTCAATAGGGGAGCGCCGTACCGGGGAGCTGTTTTTT
>NA|TRBV7-8|TRBJ1-1|NA
CASSRGTANTEAFF
TGTGCCAGCAGCCGGGGGACTGCGAACACTGAAGCTTTCTTT
>NA|TRBV4-2|TRBJ2-5|TRBD2
CASSQELAGGFQETQYF
TGTGCCAGCAGCCAAGAACTAGCGGGAGGGTTCCAAGAGACCCAGTACTTC
>NA|TRBV27|TRBJ1-2|TRBD1
CASSRQGAAYGYTF
TGTGCCAGCAGTAGACAGGGGGCGGCGTATGGCTACACCTTC
>NA|TRBV6-1|TRBJ1-2|NA
CASSEARNYGYTF
TGTGCCAGCAGTGAAGCACGTAACTATGGCTACACCTTC
>NA|TRBV30|TRBJ2-7|TRBD2
CAWSVSGRTYEQYF
TGTGCCTGGAGTGTAAGCGGGAGAACCTACGAGCAGTACTTC
>NA|TRBV7-6|TRBJ1-3|NA
CASSFTGGNTIYF
TGTGCCAGCAGCTTTACAGGGGGAAACACCATATATTTT
>NA|TRBV5-1|TRBJ2-5|NA
CASSLGSYGETQYF
TGCGCCAGCAGCTTGGGCAGCTACGGAGAGACCCAGTACTTC